The sequence of this TCR beta chain was determined in a study of blood T cell repertoires in COVID-19. This clone has at least ten counts. Sequencing used immunoSEQ multiplex PCR; TCRdb keeps in-frame clones, though not all of them. The table records 200,000 to 250,000 clones, around three quarters of them present only once. With 1 base clipped from V and 7 bases from J, the junction kept 5 bases outside the gene matches. This CDR3 has 15 residues. Germline CDR1 SNHLY, CDR2 FYNNEI. This sequence joins TRBV2 and TRBJ1-4; 8 bases match TRBD1. The receptor was isolated from a woman between 65 and 79 years old with acute or convalescent COVID-19. Sequenced material: peripheral blood. The CDR3 here is CASSEGARGREKLFF. In nucleotides, the CDR3 is TGTGCCAGCAGTGAAGGGGCCAGGGGGCGTGAAAAACTGTTTTTT.